A selection of T cell receptor beta chains follows, all from one sample in a study of T cells after yellow fever vaccination. TCRdb redid the calling of the 5' RACE reads with MiXCR, one entry per CDR3 protein. Of 200,000 to 250,000 distinct CDR3 sequences listed, around 7% are singletons. The sample was CD4+ T cells sorted from PBMCs, taken 15 days after the yellow fever booster vaccination. The receptor set was obtained from a man aged 25-45 years who received the YFV17D yellow fever vaccine. Each CDR3 is given with its conserved first and last residue. The D gene is left open where the match is weak. Rows give clone size only sometimes, using once, few, many, or a class for an expanded clone.

J gene	clone size	D gene	V gene	CDR3 protein	CDR3 DNA
TRBJ2-7	-	-	TRBV7-8	CASSLDGVPQSFYEQYF	TGTGCCAGCAGCTTAGATGGAGTTCCTCAATCCTTCTACGAGCAGTACTTC
TRBJ2-2	many	TRBD2	TRBV28	CASVSGSIGTGELFF	TGTGCCAGCGTCAGCGGGAGTATAGGCACCGGGGAGCTGTTTTTT
TRBJ2-5	-	TRBD2	TRBV9	CASSVARAGLQETQYF	TGTGCCAGCAGCGTAGCCCGAGCGGGATTACAAGAGACCCAGTACTTC
TRBJ2-5	few	-	TRBV18	CASSHYGQQETQYF	TGTGCCAGCTCACACTACGGACAGCAAGAGACCCAGTACTTC
TRBJ1-2	-	-	TRBV5-6	CASSTTYQGYTF	TGTGCCAGCAGCACCACCTACCAGGGCTACACCTTC
TRBJ2-3	-	-	TRBV15	CATSSLAAWGSTDTQYF	TGTGCCACCAGCAGTTTGGCAGCCTGGGGTAGCACAGATACGCAGTATTTT
TRBJ2-3	many	TRBD1	TRBV20-1	CSATTGYGTDTQYF	TGCAGTGCCACGACAGGGTACGGCACAGATACGCAGTATTTT
TRBJ2-1	-	TRBD2	TRBV6-2/TRBV6-3	CASSYLAGGSYNEQFF	TGTGCCAGCAGTTACTTGGCGGGAGGCTCCTACAATGAGCAGTTCTTC
TRBJ2-3	-	TRBD2	TRBV20-1	CSARDPGSGRGTQYF	TGCAGTGCTAGAGATCCAGGGAGCGGGAGAGGAACGCAGTATTTT
TRBJ2-3	few	-	TRBV24-1	CASGTDTQYF	TGTGCCAGTGGCACAGATACGCAGTATTTT
TRBJ2-1	few	-	TRBV20-1	CSASRGAPDNEQFF	TGCAGTGCTAGCCGCGGAGCGCCCGACAATGAGCAGTTCTTC
TRBJ2-2	-	TRBD1	TRBV19	CASSTGDRWSGELFF	TGTGCCAGTAGTACCGGGGACAGGTGGTCCGGGGAGCTGTTTTTT
TRBJ2-1	many	TRBD1	TRBV4-3	CASSQGGQSYNEQFF	TGCGCCAGCAGCCAAGGGGGACAGTCCTACAATGAGCAGTTCTTC
TRBJ2-5	-	TRBD2	TRBV29-1	CSARRGETQYF	TGCAGCGCTCGGCGGGGGGAGACCCAGTACTTC
TRBJ1-6	-	-	TRBV12-3/TRBV12-4	CASSLMTLNSPLHF	TGTGCCAGCAGTTTGATGACACTTAATTCACCCCTCCACTTT
TRBJ2-3	-	-	TRBV5-1	CASSLDQYTDRQYF	TGCGCCAGCAGCTTGGATCAATACACAGATAGGCAGTATTTT
TRBJ2-5	many	-	TRBV30	CAWSRLTQETQYF	TGTGCCTGGAGTCGACTAACACAAGAGACCCAGTACTTC